The sequence of this TCR beta chain was determined in a study of blood T cell repertoires in COVID-19. In germline, CDR1 is SGHDT, CDR2 YYEEEE. The germline V and J ends were trimmed by 4 bases and 9 bases, with 20 bases remaining between them. This CDR3 is 15 amino acids long. Sequenced by immunoSEQ multiplex PCR; TCRdb stores in-frame clones only, minus some. The sample carries 220,000 or so clones, about 86% recorded once. The rearrangement links TRBV5-6 to TRBJ2-1, with D tentatively TRBD2 (6 bases). This TCR was sampled from a woman aged 45-59 years with COVID-19, enrolled during active disease. The sequencing sample was made of peripheral blood. CDR3 nucleotide sequence: TGTGCCAGCAGCCCGGGACTTGCCAGCCGTAGTGAGCAGTTCTTC. Its translation is CASSPGLASRSEQFF.